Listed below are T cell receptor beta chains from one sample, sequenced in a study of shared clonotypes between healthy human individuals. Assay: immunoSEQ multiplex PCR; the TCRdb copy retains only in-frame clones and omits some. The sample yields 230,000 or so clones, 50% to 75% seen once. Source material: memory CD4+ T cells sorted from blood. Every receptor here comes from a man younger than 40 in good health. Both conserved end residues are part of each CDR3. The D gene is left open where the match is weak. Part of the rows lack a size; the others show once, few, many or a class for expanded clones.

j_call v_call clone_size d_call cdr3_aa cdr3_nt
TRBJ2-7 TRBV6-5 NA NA CASSYLGSEQYF TGTGCCAGCAGTTACTTGGGAAGCGAGCAGTACTTC
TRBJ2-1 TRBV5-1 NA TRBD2 CASSFGLAGENEQFF TGCGCCAGCAGCTTCGGACTAGCGGGAGAAAATGAGCAGTTCTTC
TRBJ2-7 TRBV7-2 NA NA CASSPGQFYEQYF TGTGCCAGCAGCCCGGGACAATTCTACGAGCAGTACTTC
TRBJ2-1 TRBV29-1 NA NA CSVNLRAGRYNEQFF TGCAGCGTCAACCTGAGGGCAGGGAGATACAATGAGCAGTTCTTC
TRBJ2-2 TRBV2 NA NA CASRGPLNTGELFF TGTGCCAGCAGGGGGCCCCTGAACACCGGGGAGCTGTTTTTT
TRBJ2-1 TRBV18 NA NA CASSPLPGTGGGGNYNEQFF TGTGCCAGCTCACCCCTCCCGGGGACAGGCGGCGGGGGAAACTACAATGAGCAGTTCTTC
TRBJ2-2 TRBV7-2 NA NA CASSLNYKANTGELFF TGTGCCAGCAGCTTAAATTATAAGGCCAACACCGGGGAGCTGTTTTTT
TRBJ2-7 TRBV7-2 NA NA CASSSYGEQYF TGTGCCAGCAGCTCATATGGCGAGCAGTACTTC
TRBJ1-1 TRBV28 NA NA CASSFGGDSGNTEAFF TGTGCCAGCAGTTTCGGGGGCGACAGTGGGAACACTGAAGCTTTCTTT
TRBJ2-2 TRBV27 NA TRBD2 CASTPAGTSGNGKLFF TGTGCCAGCACGCCCGCCGGGACTAGCGGGAATGGAAAGCTGTTTTTT
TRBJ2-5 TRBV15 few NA CATSRDPRTGETQYF TGTGCCACCAGCAGAGATCCACGGACCGGGGAGACCCAGTACTTC
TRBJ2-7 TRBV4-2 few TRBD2 CASSQAGTSGGSRYF TGTGCCAGCAGCCAGGCCGGGACTAGCGGTGGATCAAGGTACTTC
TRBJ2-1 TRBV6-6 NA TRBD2 CASSYSNAGGEQFF TGTGCCAGCAGTTACTCGAACGCGGGGGGGGAGCAGTTCTTC